This paragraph reports one T cell receptor (beta chain). There is no known antigen for this receptor. No qualities accompany the bases; no much larger clone lies one base away. The data were taken from a study of T cell changes during pregnancy in multiple sclerosis (dated 2019 in TCRdb). Study-wide context: In women with multiple sclerosis, the researchers looked at how the T cell repertoire shifted as pregnancy progressed.

Unmatched junction bases come to 8, with V trimmed by 2 bases and J by 3 bases. The CDR3 has 16 amino acids, counting the end cysteine and phenylalanine. Just the 48-base CDR3 DNA is kept, in frame starting at base 1. Based on the germline V gene (reference sequence), the CDR1 and CDR2 sequences are MNHEY and SMNVEV. The library was generated by the immunoSEQ multiplex PCR assay. Here the immuneACCESS table is served through TCRdb, limited to in-frame sequences with V and J called. Missing clones are a known gap in these copies; in checked studies unresolved V genes cover under half, and the rest lacks a known reason. Within this sample are over 85,000 clones, with more than 85% of them counted one time only. The ten largest clones add up to 1.5% to 2% of the sample.

Source: peripheral blood, taken in the first trimester of pregnancy. The rearrangement joined TRBV27 to TRBJ1-2; 8 bases in the junction line up with TRBD1. This TCR was recovered from a female donor in good health, enrolled as a control in a pregnancy study. The bases are TGTGCCAGCAGTTTAGTCCCTCTGACAGGGGACTATGGCTACACCTTC. Translated, it gives CASSLVPLTGDYGYTF.